The 7 T cell receptor beta chains below were found in one sample sequenced in a study of breast tumors, draining lymph nodes, adjacent tissues (dated by TCRdb to 2016 to 2017). The axillary draining lymph nodes of breast cancer patients were the source of the lymph node samples. Library creation used multiplex PCR. The sequencer listed for this sample is Illumina HiSeq 2000. TCRdb reanalyzed the raw reads on its own, using fastp at Q25 for trimming and MiXCR for clone calling, and kept in-frame beta chains. Every entry covers one CDR3 protein and lists the most common genes and DNA from its rows. This sample has some 120,000 distinct CDR3 sequences in its table, and roughly 21% of those were observed once. The top ten clones comprise roughly 4% of the sample. The sequencing input was axillary lymph node tissue. The receptors derive from a female donor with breast cancer. Some clones in this sample may be carry-over from other donors' samples.

V usage is TRBV20-1 and J usage is TRBJ2-6, with TRBD1 as a possible D gene (6 bases). CDR1 and CDR2 (germline): DFQATT, SNEGSKA (reference sequence). Trimming shortened V by 1 base and J by 1 base, and 17 bases separated the two germline ends. The CDR3 sequence is 18 residues long. Here the CDR3 reads CSARVPETGPSGANVLTF. The CDR3 DNA is TGCAGTGCTAGAGTCCCAGAAACAGGGCCTTCTGGGGCCAACGTCCTGACTTTC.

Comment on this clonotype: A read error is likely, as this CDR3 ends without the conserved phenylalanine or tryptophan. The chain couples TRBV2 to TRBJ2-2, with 8 bases aligning to TRBD2. V gave up 4 bases and J gave up 1 base; unmatched junction bases: 5. The CDR3 loop spans 16 amino acids. CDR1 is SNHLY, CDR2 FYNNEI, per germline. CDR3 protein: CASSGGGLGNTGELFS. The CDR3 coding sequence is TGTGCCAGCAGTGGGGGGGGACTAGGGAACACCGGGGAGCTGTTTTCT.

This clonotype was counted ten times or more. The chain links TRBV19 to TRBJ2-3; a possible D gene is TRBD1 (6 bases). The V and J ends lost 7 bases and 4 bases respectively, with 9 bases between them. CDR1 and CDR2 from the germline V gene are LNHDA and SQIVND (reference sequence). This CDR3 comprises 12 residues. This CDR3 is CASTTGPDTQYF. CDR3 in DNA: TGTGCCAGTACCACAGGGCCAGATACGCAGTATTTT.

With respect to this clonotype: A much larger clone lies one base from this, so it may be a read error. Given the absence of the conserved phenylalanine or tryptophan at the CDR3 end, a read error is likely. J is TRBJ1-5 and V is TRBV30; D possibly corresponds to TRBD1 (5 bases). Trimming cost V 2 bases and J 7 bases, with 12 bases left between them. Germline CDR1 is GTSNPN and CDR2 is SVGIG (reference sequence). The CDR3 covers 13 residues. CDR3 residues: CAWSPGGGQPQHY. In nucleotides, the CDR3 is TGTGCCTGGAGTCCCGGCGGGGGACAGCCCCAGCATTAT.

This clonotype showed up many times. The chain links TRBV20-1 to TRBJ2-1, with a tentative D call TRBD2 (5 bases). This CDR3 is 14 amino acids long. Germline V gene sequence: CDR1 DFQATT, CDR2 SNEGSKA (reference sequence). V dropped 0 bases and J dropped 4 bases, with 10 bases sitting between them. The CDR3 nucleotides are TGCAGTGCTAGAGATCTTCGAGGGTACAATGAGCAGTTCTTC. Protein sequence: CSARDLRGYNEQFF.

This clonotype was counted at least ten times. The CDR3: CASSPSGGSFSAPLHF. The DNA of the CDR3 is TGCGCCAGCAGTCCCTCTGGGGGCTCCTTTTCGGCACCCCTCCACTTT. The chain carries TRBV5-1 and TRBJ1-6; weak D call: TRBD1 (6 bases). Germline V gives CDR1 SGHRS, CDR2 YFSETQ. The CDR3 is 16 amino acids. V dropped 5 bases and J dropped 11 bases, with 23 bases sitting between them.

The chain carries TRBV28 and TRBJ1-5; D is possibly TRBD1 (6 bases). Between the trimmed V and J ends, which lost 7 bases and 5 bases, there was a span of 18 bases. This CDR3 comprises 15 residues. CDR1 and CDR2 (germline): MDHEN, SYDVKM. The CDR3 spells CASTRGDTTYQPQHF. For the CDR3, the DNA is TGTGCCAGCACTCGGGGGGACACCACATATCAGCCCCAGCATTTT.